This T cell receptor beta chain was sequenced for a study of cytomegalovirus exposure and HLA in healthy donors. Across the whole study: The study placed less than 90% of its 398 genotyped donors in the Caucasian-associated ancestry cluster. Study-wide results and caveats: Later work associated over 15,000 TCR beta sequences with HLA alleles at 0.05 false discovery rate. Donors belonging to an Asian-associated ancestry cluster reportedly showed fewer N-insertions in productive TCRs than the approximately 700-donor mean, according to what a later analysis found. The authors later linked a missense DCLRE1C variant to TCR beta V- and J-gene trimming.

On this clone: Its antigen is as yet unknown.

In the PCR, 60 Vbeta and 13 Jbeta primers were used. Only in-frame clones appear in the TCRdb table, and some are missing; sequencing was by immunoSEQ multiplex PCR. Here the sample spans some 150,000 clones, about three quarters being singletons. The CDR3 length is 16 residues. CDR1 is KGHSH, CDR2 LQKENI, per germline. V was pared by 1 base and J by 1 base, with 13 bases between. The sequence derives from a young woman in good health and CMV-seronegative. V gene TRBV18 combines with J gene TRBJ2-5; TRBD1 is a possible D gene (6 bases). Specimen: PBMCs. For the CDR3, the DNA is TGTGCCAGCTCACCACAACAGGGCGGAGGCCAAGAGACCCAGTACTTC. This encodes CASSPQQGGGQETQYF.